A single sample is the source of the 29 T cell receptor beta chains below, sequenced in a study of CD8+ T cells in alopecia areata. The authors extracted RNA and reverse transcribed it into cDNA as the sequencing template. Repertoires were generated with immunoSEQ multiplex PCR, while TCRdb's copy carries only in-frame clones and drops some. This table has roughly 250,000 clones, under 80% appearing once. The specimen comprised CD4+ T cells sorted from blood, sampled at week 0. Source of these receptors: a human donor with alopecia areata.

This chain uses TRBV4-2 with TRBJ2-5, with 12 positions matching TRBD2. Germline trimming cut 5 bases from V and 5 bases from J; bases unmatched to any gene: 9. CDR1 and CDR2 (germline): LGHNA, YNFKEQ. The CDR3 is 16 residues long. The CDR3: CASSLASGGADETQYF. The CDR3 coding sequence is TGTGCCAGCAGCTTGGCTAGCGGGGGGGCCGATGAGACCCAGTACTTC.

The V gene is TRBV6-5, the J gene TRBJ1-6; D gene ambiguous. Trimming left V 7 bases short and J 12 bases short, with 10 bases between. Germline assignment: CDR1 MNHEY and CDR2 SVGAGI. The CDR3 has 11 residues. The CDR3: CASKSLGPLHF. The CDR3 DNA is TGTGCCAGCAAGAGCTTAGGACCCCTCCACTTT.

The genes are TRBV2 and TRBJ2-3; possibly TRBD2 for D (6 bases). The CDR3 is made up of 15 amino acids. CDR1 SNHLY and CDR2 FYNNEI come from the germline V gene. Trimming removed 5 bases from V and 1 base from J, with 13 bases in between. DNA for the CDR3: TGTGCCAGCAGTACCCGGGACTCCCGCACAGATACGCAGTATTTT. Translated: CASSTRDSRTDTQYF.

V gene TRBV2 combines with J gene TRBJ2-3, with D uncertain. The CDR3 sequence is 12 residues long. Trimming cost V 2 bases and J 7 bases, with 7 bases left between them. CDR1 SNHLY and CDR2 FYNNEI come from the germline V gene. CDR3: CASSELGNTQYF. The CDR3 bases are TGTGCCAGCAGTGAATTGGGAAATACGCAGTATTTT.

This CDR3 reads CASSPEVSPAYEQYF. The CDR3 DNA follows: TGCGCCAGCAGCCCGGAGGTCAGCCCCGCCTACGAGCAGTACTTC. The V and J genes are TRBV5-1 and TRBJ2-7; D might be TRBD2 (5 bases). CDR3 length equals 15 residues. V was shortened by 4 bases and J by 2 bases, with 16 bases between the two germline ends. Germline V gene data show CDR1 as SGHRS and CDR2 as YFSETQ.

There are a few counts of this clone. The rearrangement uses TRBV19 and TRBJ2-1; 8 bases align to TRBD2. Germline V lookup: CDR1 LNHDA, CDR2 SQIVND (reference sequence). CDR3 size: 14 residues. The V and J ends lost 6 bases and 6 bases, in that order; junction bases with no gene match: 7. CDR3 region: CASRNGGASNEQFF. CDR3 coding DNA: TGTGCCAGTAGAAACGGGGGGGCCTCCAATGAGCAGTTCTTC.

The sample holds a few counts of this clone. The chain uses TRBV11-2 and TRBJ2-2; D gene unclear. The CDR3 is 14 amino acids. With 0 bases removed from V and 4 bases from J, the gap between germline ends came to 6 bases. Germline values: CDR1 SGHAT, CDR2 FQNNGV. This chain's CDR3 is CASSLEYSTGELFF. DNA for the CDR3: TGTGCCAGCAGCTTAGAATATAGCACCGGGGAGCTGTTTTTT.

The rearrangement uses TRBV4-1 and TRBJ2-3; 10 positions agree with TRBD1. The length of the CDR3 is 15 residues. Per germline, CDR1 MGHRA and CDR2 YSYEKL. The V segment lost 4 bases and the J segment 0 bases; nucleotides outside the gene matches: 1. CDR3 coding DNA: TGCGCCAGCAGCCCGGACAGGGGGAGCACAGATACGCAGTATTTT. This sequence encodes CASSPDRGSTDTQYF.

This clone was found once. At one end, the junction sequence differs from germline, possibly due to a read error. The CDR3 sequence: CASNLGGQETQYF. For the CDR3, the DNA is TGTGCCAGCAACTTAGGGGGCCAAGAGACCCAGTACTTC. The chain employs TRBV11-2 and TRBJ2-5; possible D gene TRBD1, 6 bases. The CDR3 consists of 13 residues. The germline gives CDR1 SGHAT, CDR2 FQNNGV. The variable domain in full, with the rest retrieved from reference TRBV11-2 and TRBJ2-5, is EAGVAQSPRYKIIEKRQSVAFWCNPISGHATLYWYQQILGQGPKLLIQFQNNGVVDDSQLPKDRFSAERLKGVDSTLKIQPAKLEDSAVYLCASNLGGQETQYFGPGTRLLVL.

This clone has a handful of counts. J is TRBJ2-2 and V is TRBV7-9; TRBD1 might be the D (5 bases). With 2 bases removed from V and 7 bases from J, the gap between germline ends came to 8 bases. This CDR3 comprises 13 residues. The germline gives CDR1 SEHNR, CDR2 FQNEAQ (reference sequence). CDR3 amino acids: CASSLTDSGELFF. The DNA of the CDR3 is TGTGCCAGCAGCTTAACTGACAGCGGGGAGCTGTTTTTT.

The rearrangement links TRBV2 to TRBJ1-1, with D tentatively TRBD1 (6 bases). This CDR3 is 11 amino acids long. CDR1 and CDR2 from the germline V gene are SNHLY and FYNNEI. V lost 6 bases and J 7 bases, leaving 9 bases between the germline ends. In nucleotides, the CDR3 is TGTGCCAGCAGCACAGGGTTTGAAGCTTTCTTT. Its protein product is CASSTGFEAFF.

The chain uses TRBV27 and TRBJ1-5; TRBD1 is a possible D gene (6 bases). Trimming left V 8 bases short and J 13 bases short, with 21 bases between. Germline V gene sequence: CDR1 MNHEY, CDR2 SMNVEV (reference sequence). This CDR3 is built from 13 residues. The DNA for the CDR3 is TGTGCCAGCGGCTCCCAGATGGGGGGCCCACAGCATTTT. Translated, it gives CASGSQMGGPQHF.

This clone was detected only once. V gene TRBV30 combines with J gene TRBJ1-3; unclear D gene. The CDR3 length is 11 residues. In germline, CDR1 is GTSNPN, CDR2 SVGIG (reference sequence). V was shortened by 4 bases and J by 8 bases, with 9 bases between the two germline ends. The CDR3 loop is CAWTPRDTIYF. As DNA, the CDR3 is TGTGCCTGGACGCCCCGGGACACCATATATTTT.

The chain links TRBV29-1 to TRBJ1-1; 7 nucleotides match TRBD1. V dropped 4 bases and J dropped 10; count of bases not matched to a gene: 6. This CDR3 contains 11 residues. Germline CDR1 and CDR2: SQVTM and ANQGSEA. This CDR3 is CSVATGVGAFF. The CDR3 DNA reads as TGCAGCGTTGCCACAGGGGTTGGAGCTTTCTTT.

This chain joins TRBV5-1 and TRBJ2-2; TRBD1 might be the D (6 bases). Deletions cut 4 bases from V and 4 bases from J, with 14 bases between. This CDR3 contains 15 residues. Germline CDR1 and CDR2: SGHRS and YFSETQ. The CDR3 region is CASSKQGPGTGELFF. CDR3 nucleotide sequence: TGCGCCAGCAGCAAACAGGGTCCGGGCACCGGGGAGCTGTTTTTT.

This clone has more than one count but fewer than ten. V gene TRBV5-5 combines with J gene TRBJ1-2, with D perhaps matching TRBD1 (5 bases). This CDR3 contains 14 residues. V lost 0 bases and J lost 4, with 10 bases in between. Germline CDR1 is SGHKS and CDR2 is YYEKEE (reference sequence). Here the CDR3 DNA reads TGTGCCAGCAGCTTGGTCGACAGAGCCTATGGCTACACCTTC. Translating it yields CASSLVDRAYGYTF.

V usage is TRBV9 and J usage is TRBJ2-1, with D perhaps matching TRBD1 (6 bases). Germline lookup yields CDR1 SGDLS and CDR2 YYNGEE. Trimming cost V 3 bases and J 2 bases, with 9 bases left between them. The CDR3 runs 14 residues. In DNA, the CDR3 is TGTGCCAGCAGCGCCGGGACAACCTACAATGAGCAGTTCTTC. Amino acid sequence: CASSAGTTYNEQFF.

The genes are TRBV5-1 and TRBJ2-5, with a tentative D call TRBD1 (5 bases). CDR3 length equals 12 residues. The germline V and J ends were trimmed by 0 bases and 9 bases, with 9 bases remaining between them. The germline CDR1 and CDR2 sequences are SGHRS and YFSETQ. The CDR3 region has the DNA TGCGCCAGCAGCTTGGCAGGGTTGCCCCAGTACTTC. Protein product: CASSLAGLPQYF.

J is TRBJ1-2 and V is TRBV30; D not resolved. The V and J ends lost 0 bases and 8 bases respectively, with 13 bases between them. Germline V gives CDR1 GTSNPN, CDR2 SVGIG (reference sequence). The CDR3 length is 13 residues. The CDR3 sequence: CAWSVIGSGGYTF. The CDR3 DNA sequence: TGTGCCTGGAGTGTAATCGGCTCCGGAGGCTACACCTTC.

The chain recombines TRBV10-2 with TRBJ2-2; 8 bases map to TRBD2. Per the germline V gene, CDR1 is WSHSY and CDR2 is SAAADI. The V gene end was trimmed by 1 base and the J gene end by 4 bases; junction bases not matched to a gene: 2. The CDR3 has 15 residues. CDR3 nucleotides: TGCGCCAGCAGTGAGTTTCTAGCGGGCACCGGGGAGCTGTTTTTT. Residues: CASSEFLAGTGELFF.

This chain connects TRBV12-5 to TRBJ2-1; D tentatively reads TRBD1 or TRBD2 (5 bases each). The CDR3 loop spans 13 amino acids. Trimming removed 5 bases from V and 7 bases from J, with 12 bases in between. Germline values: CDR1 LGHNT, CDR2 FRNRAP. This CDR3 reads CASGPSGANEQFF. CDR3 bases: TGTGCTAGTGGTCCCTCCGGGGCGAATGAGCAGTTCTTC. The full variable domain, rest sourced from reference TRBV12-5 and TRBJ2-1, is DARVTQTPRHKVTEMGQEVTMRCQPILGHNTVFWYRQTMMQGLELLAYFRNRAPLDDSGMPKDRFSAEMPDATLATLKIQPSEPRDSAVYFCASGPSGANEQFFGPGTRLTVL.

This chain links TRBV29-1 with TRBJ2-3, with 8 positions matching TRBD1. Germline CDR1 reads SQVTM; CDR2 reads ANQGSEA. With 0 bases clipped from V and 4 bases from J, the junction kept 0 bases outside the gene matches. This CDR3 has 13 residues. The CDR3 coding sequence is TGCAGCGTTGAAGACAGGGGGCCAGATACGCAGTATTTT. Encoded protein: CSVEDRGPDTQYF.

The chain employs TRBV5-1 and TRBJ2-6; 7 positions agree with TRBD1. V was clipped by 0 bases and J by 2 bases; unmatched bases: 5. The CDR3 loop spans 17 amino acids. The germline V gene encodes CDR1 SGHRS and CDR2 YFSETQ. The CDR3 region is CASSLENRGTGANVLTF. CDR3 coding DNA: TGCGCCAGCAGCTTGGAGAACAGGGGTACTGGGGCCAACGTCCTGACTTTC.

This clone has only a few counts. The same CDR3 can be traced to other DNA sequences in this sample. The chain is built from TRBV30 and TRBJ1-5; TRBD1 is a possible D gene (5 bases). This CDR3 spans 12 amino acids. Germline V gene sequence: CDR1 GTSNPN, CDR2 SVGIG (reference sequence). V gave up 0 bases and J gave up 7 bases, with 7 bases separating them. CDR3 region: CAWSVRGQPQHF. The CDR3 DNA sequence: TGTGCCTGGAGTGTACGGGGGCAGCCCCAGCATTTT. The full variable domain, in which reference TRBV30 and TRBJ1-5 provide the parts outside the CDR3, is SQTIHQWPATLVQPVGSPLSLECTVEGTSNPNLYWYRQAAGRGLQLLFYSVGIGQISSEVPQNLSASRPQDRQFILSSKKLLLSDSGFYLCAWSVRGQPQHFGDGTRLSIL.

In this sample, this clone turned up a few times. This sample also contains other DNA sequences that code for the same CDR3. V gene TRBV5-1 combines with J gene TRBJ1-1; 7 nucleotides agree with TRBD1. The V and J ends lost 0 bases and 1 base, in that order; junction bases with no gene match: 0. The CDR3 runs 14 residues. Germline V gives CDR1 SGHRS, CDR2 YFSETQ. The CDR3 is CASSLDRGNTEAFF. The DNA of the CDR3 is TGCGCCAGCAGCTTGGACAGGGGGAACACTGAAGCTTTCTTT.

Only one count was recorded for this clone. The chain employs TRBV7-9 and TRBJ1-1; D remains unclear. Trimming stripped 6 bases from V and 1 base from J, with 15 bases between. CDR1 is SEHNR, CDR2 FQNEAQ, per germline (reference sequence). The CDR3 sequence is 15 residues long. The CDR3 here is CASSRTGGSNTEAFF. As DNA, the CDR3 is TGTGCCAGCAGTCGAACGGGAGGGTCGAACACTGAAGCTTTCTTT.

This CDR3 reads CASSQARGFSEQYF. As DNA, the CDR3 is TGTGCCAGCAGCCAAGCCAGGGGCTTCAGCGAGCAGTACTTC. This chain connects TRBV4-2 to TRBJ2-7; maybe TRBD1 (6 bases). Germline values: CDR1 LGHNA, CDR2 YNFKEQ. This CDR3 has 14 amino acids. V was cut by 1 base and J by 6 bases, with 13 bases left in between.

The rearrangement joins TRBV4-3 to TRBJ1-5; D unresolved. CDR1 is LGHNA and CDR2 is YSLEER in the germline V gene. The CDR3 is 16 amino acids. V was trimmed by 0 bases and J by 3 bases, leaving 12 bases between them. The CDR3 here is CASSQDAGGINQPQHF. CDR3 coding DNA: TGCGCCAGCAGCCAAGATGCCGGCGGAATCAATCAGCCCCAGCATTTT.

Note on this clone: A read error may produce the germline difference seen at one junction end. The rearrangement uses TRBV4-1 and TRBJ2-1; 10 bases align to TRBD2. The CDR3 is 16 residues long. Germline V CDR1 and CDR2: MGHRA, YSYEKL. CDR3 sequence: CASSQVERGGRREQFF. CDR3 coding DNA: TGTGCCAGCAGCCAAGTGGAGCGGGGGGGCCGTAGGGAGCAGTTCTTC.